This T cell receptor (beta chain) was captured in a study of read filtering for tumor transcriptome and immune sequencing. This library used roughly 400 ng RNA and molecular barcoded adaptors spanning alpha/delta and beta/gamma chains. TCRdb re-called the reads through MiXCR, storing one row per CDR3 protein. In the table there are approximately 150,000 distinct CDR3 sequences, around 14% of which are singletons. CDR3 size: 12 residues. Germline V gene data show CDR1 as SGHRS and CDR2 as YFSETQ. This clonotype was counted between two and nine times. Germline is not matched at one junction end, which may reflect a read error.

The chain combines TRBV5-1 with TRBJ2-2; tentatively, D is TRBD2 (5 bases). This clonotype originated in a donor aged 40 or over with multiple myeloma. The sample was a population of CD138-negative cells sorted from bone marrow. The CDR3 is CASGANTGELLF. The CDR3 coding sequence is TGCGCCAGCGGAGCGAACACCGGGGAGCTGCTTTTT.